This T cell receptor (beta chain) was recorded in a study of T cells after yellow fever vaccination. MiXCR was run by TCRdb on the 5' RACE reads, yielding one entry per CDR3 protein. In the table there are more than 300,000 distinct CDR3 sequences, approximately 11% of which are singletons. The source material was CD4+ T cells sorted from PBMCs, sampled 45 days after the yellow fever booster vaccination. This clonotype originated in a man aged 18 to 30 who received the YFV17D yellow fever vaccine.

This chain's CDR3 is CASSQWGTLSPLHF. Written as DNA, the CDR3 is TGTGCCAGCAGCCAATGGGGGACATTGTCACCCCTCCACTTT. V is TRBV4-2 and J is TRBJ1-6; D may be TRBD1 (6 bases). V was pared by 2 bases and J by 10 bases, with 12 bases between. Germline-derived CDR1 and CDR2 are LGHNA and YNFKEQ. The CDR3 consists of 14 residues.